These T cell receptor beta chains were read from a single sample in a study of vaccination and CD4 T cells after COVID-19. These TCRs' antigens remain unknown. MiXCR, applied by TCRdb to the PCR reads, yields one record per CDR3 protein. The sample consists of approximately 19,000 distinct CDR3 sequences, about 50% of them appearing once. Sequenced here: CD4+ T cells from blood, cultured in vitro, sampled after SARS-CoV-2 vaccination. Source of these receptors: a human donor who had recovered from COVID-19. Both conserved end residues are part of each CDR3. D genes are given only for firm matches. The size field is filled for only some rows; it gives once, few, many or a size class.

NA,TRBJ2-7,TRBV7-6,NA,CASSLDGAVGTYEQYF,TGTGCCAGCAGCTTAGATGGGGCCGTCGGAACCTACGAGCAGTACTTC
NA,TRBJ2-7,TRBV20-1,TRBD2,CSARGGPGLAGGGSYEQYF,TGCAGTGCTAGAGGGGGGCCGGGACTAGCGGGAGGTGGGTCTTACGAGCAGTACTTC
NA,TRBJ2-7,TRBV6-2/TRBV6-3,TRBD1,CASSTIRDRIAYEQYF,TGTGCCAGCAGTACAATCCGGGACAGGATCGCCTACGAGCAGTACTTC
few,TRBJ2-5,TRBV5-4,TRBD2,CASSIRAGSQETQYF,TGTGCCAGCAGCATCAGAGCGGGAAGCCAAGAGACCCAGTACTTC
NA,TRBJ2-6,TRBV6-7,NA,CASNPLDSGANVLTF,TGTGCCAGCAATCCGCTTGACTCTGGGGCCAACGTCCTGACTTTC
NA,TRBJ1-2,TRBV11-3,NA,CASSPAQGNYGYTF,TGTGCCAGCAGCCCCGCACAGGGAAACTATGGCTACACCTTC
NA,TRBJ2-6,TRBV6-1,TRBD1,CASSPGQGLSGANVLTF,TGTGCCAGCAGTCCGGGACAGGGCCTCTCTGGGGCCAACGTCCTGACTTTC
NA,TRBJ1-2,TRBV7-9,NA,CASSLVQGEGDYGYTF,TGCGCCAGCAGCTTGGTCCAGGGCGAAGGTGACTATGGCTACACCTTC
NA,TRBJ1-5,TRBV28,NA,CASSSGRGGSNQPQHF,TGTGCCAGCAGCTCAGGACGGGGTGGGAGCAATCAGCCCCAGCATTTT
NA,TRBJ1-2,TRBV14,NA,CASSQVGPYGYTF,TGTGCCAGCAGCCAAGTGGGACCCTATGGCTACACCTTC
few,TRBJ2-7,TRBV2,TRBD1,CASRSRQGTYEQYF,TGTGCCAGCAGGTCGCGACAGGGAACCTACGAGCAGTACTTC
NA,TRBJ2-7,TRBV27,NA,CASSPISGIGGEQYF,TGTGCCAGCAGCCCCATCTCAGGGATAGGAGGCGAGCAGTACTTC
NA,TRBJ1-5,TRBV12-3/TRBV12-4,TRBD1,CASSFGTGNVNQPQHF,TGTGCCAGCAGTTTCGGGACAGGCAATGTTAATCAGCCCCAGCATTTT
NA,TRBJ1-5,TRBV10-3,NA,CAISPTGLQPQHF,TGTGCCATCAGTCCCACAGGGCTCCAGCCCCAGCATTTT
NA,TRBJ2-3,TRBV6-1,TRBD1,CASSETGGESDTQYF,TGTGCCAGCAGTGAGACAGGGGGCGAGTCAGATACGCAGTATTTT
few,TRBJ1-1,TRBV5-1,TRBD1,CASSPGQGGTEAFF,TGCGCCAGCAGCCCCGGACAGGGAGGCACTGAAGCTTTCTTT
once,TRBJ1-3,TRBV29-1,NA,CSVDLLGSSGNTIYF,TGCAGCGTTGACCTACTGGGGTCCTCTGGAAACACCATATATTTT
few,TRBJ1-2,TRBV11-2,NA,CASSLVREGVNGYTF,TGTGCCAGCAGCTTAGTAAGGGAGGGAGTGAATGGCTACACCTTC
NA,TRBJ2-7,TRBV24-1,NA,CATSESPGPCYEQYF,TGTGCCACCAGTGAAAGTCCGGGACCGTGCTACGAGCAGTACTTC
NA,TRBJ1-5,TRBV10-3,TRBD1,CAISDRQGAGQPQHF,TGTGCCATCAGTGATAGGCAGGGGGCAGGTCAGCCCCAGCATTTT
NA,TRBJ2-7,TRBV27,TRBD1,CASSRSGTGAKIYEQYF,TGTGCCAGCAGTCGATCCGGGACAGGAGCTAAAATCTACGAGCAGTACTTC
few,TRBJ1-5,TRBV18,NA,CASSPSGSNQPQHF,TGTGCCAGCTCACCTTCAGGGTCTAATCAGCCCCAGCATTTT
few,TRBJ1-1,TRBV12-3/TRBV12-4,NA,CASSLKGAEAFF,TGTGCCAGCAGTTTGAAGGGGGCTGAAGCTTTCTTT
NA,TRBJ1-5,TRBV6-5,TRBD1,CASSLSGQGLGQPQHF,TGTGCCAGCAGTTTAAGTGGACAGGGATTAGGTCAGCCCCAGCATTTT
NA,TRBJ1-2,TRBV6-1,TRBD1,CASSADRGAGYTF,TGTGCCAGCAGTGCTGACAGGGGGGCGGGCTACACCTTC
once,TRBJ1-1,TRBV29-1,NA,CSVPGPTEAFF,TGCAGCGTTCCAGGACCGACTGAAGCTTTCTTT
NA,TRBJ1-2,TRBV28,NA,CVSSRRDMAYGYTF,TGTGTCAGCAGTCGACGGGACATGGCATATGGCTACACCTTC